This T cell receptor (beta chain) was documented in a study of beta chain features in type 1 diabetes. The study's findings and limits: The naive, central memory and Treg TCRB repertoires looked more alike in patients than they did in healthy donors. There was a moderate but significant shortening of TCRB CDR3s in all four CD4+ subsets of Type 1 diabetes patients.

Via the markers CD45RO/CCR7/CD25/CD127/CD95/CD27, stem cell-like memory, regulatory, central memory and naive CD4+ cells were sorted. Since all of the isolated RNA was reverse transcribed, expressed TCRB transcripts were what got sequenced. Assay used: immunoSEQ multiplex PCR; TCRdb lists only in-frame clones, some missing. The sample includes under 850,000 clones, roughly an eighth of them seen just once. In this sample, this clone turned up a few times. What it binds is unknown. V was clipped by 2 bases and J by 8 bases; unmatched bases: 7. Looked up from germline, CDR1 is SGHRS and CDR2 is YFSETQ. The CDR3 is 14 amino acids.

The TCR originated in a man younger than 35 with type 1 diabetes. Material: naive CD4+ T cells from blood. The V and J genes are TRBV5-1 and TRBJ1-2; 9 positions match TRBD1. CDR3 in DNA: TGCGCCAGCAGCTTTCTAACAGGGGGCAACGGCTACACCTTC. Protein sequence: CASSFLTGGNGYTF.